Each of the 5 T cell receptor beta chains below was sequenced from the same sample in a study of OX40 agonist ivuxolimab in advanced cancers. TCRdb's copy holds only in-frame clones and misses some; the assay was immunoSEQ multiplex PCR. The data hold about 48,000 clones, with approximately 81% observed a single time. The specimen was CD4+ or CD8+ T cells sorted from blood, collected in a trial of the OX40 agonist ivuxolimab. These receptors originate from an adult with an advanced solid tumor such as melanoma, head and neck, liver or kidney cancer.

The chain has TRBV6-1 and TRBJ1-2; D may be TRBD1 (5 bases). V was clipped by 1 base and J by 4 bases, with 13 bases between them. Germline-derived CDR1 and CDR2 are MNHNS and SASEGT. CDR3 size: 15 residues. The CDR3 here is CASSEDPQGLYGYTF. CDR3 bases: TGTGCCAGCAGTGAAGACCCCCAGGGACTCTATGGCTACACCTTC.

This chain joins TRBV7-6 and TRBJ2-3, with 8 bases aligning to TRBD2. With V trimmed by 5 bases and J by 3 bases, 10 bases remained unmatched. There are 16 residues in the CDR3. Germline V gene data show CDR1 as SGHVS and CDR2 as FNYEAQ. CDR3 coding DNA: TGTGCCAGCAGCGCCGGGGGGAGCGGGAGTACAGATACGCAGTATTTT. Protein product: CASSAGGSGSTDTQYF.

V gene TRBV11-3 combines with J gene TRBJ2-3; no reliable D call. CDR1 is SGHNT and CDR2 is YENEEA in the germline V gene. The ends were cut back, 4 bases at V and 0 bases at J, with 5 bases in the middle. CDR3 length equals 13 residues. This CDR3 reads CASSSDSTDTQYF. The CDR3 DNA sequence: TGTGCCAGCAGCTCTGATAGCACAGATACGCAGTATTTT.

The DNA of the CDR3 is TGTGCCGGAAAAAGGGGTTCGGACTCTGGGGCCAACGTCCTGACTTTC. Protein product: CAGKRGSDSGANVLTF. The rearrangement links TRBV19 to TRBJ2-6; TRBD1 is a possible D gene (5 bases). V gave up 11 bases and J gave up 0 bases, with 17 bases separating them. Germline V lookup: CDR1 LNHDA, CDR2 SQIVND (reference sequence). The CDR3 length is 16 residues.

The chain has TRBV5-1 and TRBJ2-3; possibly TRBD1 for D (5 bases). In germline, CDR1 is SGHRS, CDR2 YFSETQ. The V gene lost 0 bases and the J gene lost 6 bases, with 20 bases spanning the gap. The CDR3 has 17 residues. The CDR3 DNA reads as TGCGCCAGCAGCTTGGCCCCAGGGCGAGGAATGAGGGATACGCAGTATTTT. Amino acid sequence: CASSLAPGRGMRDTQYF.